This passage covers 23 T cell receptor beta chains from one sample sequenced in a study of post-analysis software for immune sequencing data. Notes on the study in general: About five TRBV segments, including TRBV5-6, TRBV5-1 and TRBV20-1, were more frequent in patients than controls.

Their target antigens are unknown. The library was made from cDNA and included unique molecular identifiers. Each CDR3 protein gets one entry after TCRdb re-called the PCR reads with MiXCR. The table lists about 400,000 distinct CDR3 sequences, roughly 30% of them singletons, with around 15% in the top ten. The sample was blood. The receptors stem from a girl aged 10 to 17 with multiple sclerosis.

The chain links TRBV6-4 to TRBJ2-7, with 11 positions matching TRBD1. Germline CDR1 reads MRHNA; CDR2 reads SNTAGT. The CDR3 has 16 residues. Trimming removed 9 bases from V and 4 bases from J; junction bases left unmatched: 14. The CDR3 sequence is CARFDLPGQGGYEQYF. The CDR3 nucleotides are TGTGCCAGATTCGACCTCCCGGGACAGGGGGGATACGAGCAGTACTTC.

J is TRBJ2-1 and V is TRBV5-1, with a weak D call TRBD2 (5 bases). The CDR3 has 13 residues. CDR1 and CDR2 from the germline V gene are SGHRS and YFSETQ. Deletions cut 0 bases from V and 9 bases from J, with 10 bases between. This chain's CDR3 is CASSLGEAGEQFF. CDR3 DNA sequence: TGCGCCAGCAGCTTGGGAGAGGCGGGTGAGCAGTTCTTC.

The CDR3 here is CASSRLQGSDEQYF. In DNA, the CDR3 is TGTGCCAGCAGTCGTCTACAGGGAAGCGACGAGCAGTACTTC. The chain recombines TRBV6-5 with TRBJ2-7; TRBD1 might be the D (6 bases). CDR1 and CDR2 from the germline V gene are MNHEY and SVGAGI. The CDR3 runs to 14 residues. V gave up 5 bases and J gave up 5 bases, with 16 bases separating them.

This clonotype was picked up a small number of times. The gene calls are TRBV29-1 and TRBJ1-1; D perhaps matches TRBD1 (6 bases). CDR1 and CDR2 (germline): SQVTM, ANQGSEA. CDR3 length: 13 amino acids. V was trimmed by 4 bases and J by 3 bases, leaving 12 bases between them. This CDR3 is CSVGQGTYTEAFF. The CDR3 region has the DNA TGCAGCGTTGGGCAGGGGACTTACACTGAAGCTTTCTTT.

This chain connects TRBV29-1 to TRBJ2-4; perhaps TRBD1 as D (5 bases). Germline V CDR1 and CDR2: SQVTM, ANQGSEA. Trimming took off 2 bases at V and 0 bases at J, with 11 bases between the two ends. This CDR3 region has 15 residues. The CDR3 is CSVEKAGIAKNIQYF. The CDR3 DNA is TGCAGCGTTGAAAAGGCAGGGATAGCCAAAAACATTCAGTACTTC.

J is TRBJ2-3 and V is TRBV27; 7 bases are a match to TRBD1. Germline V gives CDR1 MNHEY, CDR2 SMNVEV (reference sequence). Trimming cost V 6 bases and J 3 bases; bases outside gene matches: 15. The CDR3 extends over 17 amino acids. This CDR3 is CASSRVETGPSTDTQYF. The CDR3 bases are TGTGCCAGCAGCAGGGTCGAGACAGGGCCGTCGACAGATACGCAGTATTTT.

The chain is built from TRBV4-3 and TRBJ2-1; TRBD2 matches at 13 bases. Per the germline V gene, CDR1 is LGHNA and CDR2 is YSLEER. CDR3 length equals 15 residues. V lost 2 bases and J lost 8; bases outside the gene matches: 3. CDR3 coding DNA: TGCGCCAGCAGCCAAACTAGCGGGAGGGCGGATGAGCAGTTCTTC. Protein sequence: CASSQTSGRADEQFF.

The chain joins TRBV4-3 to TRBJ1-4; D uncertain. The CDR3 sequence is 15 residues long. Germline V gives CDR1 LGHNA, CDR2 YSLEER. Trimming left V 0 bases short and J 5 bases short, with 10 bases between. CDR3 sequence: CASSQDLVGNEKLFF. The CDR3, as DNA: TGCGCCAGCAGCCAAGATTTGGTAGGGAATGAAAAACTGTTTTTT.

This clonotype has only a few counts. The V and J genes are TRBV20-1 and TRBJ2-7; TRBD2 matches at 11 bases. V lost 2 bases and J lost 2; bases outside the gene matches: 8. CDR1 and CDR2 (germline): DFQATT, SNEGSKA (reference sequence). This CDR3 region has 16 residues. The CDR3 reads CSARTSGGRSTYEQYF. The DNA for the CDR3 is TGCAGTGCTAGAACTAGCGGGGGCCGTTCTACCTACGAGCAGTACTTC.

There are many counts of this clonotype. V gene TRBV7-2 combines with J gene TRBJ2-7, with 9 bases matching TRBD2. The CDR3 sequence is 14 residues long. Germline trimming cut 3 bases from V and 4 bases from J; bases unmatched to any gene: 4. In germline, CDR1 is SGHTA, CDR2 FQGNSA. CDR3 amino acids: CASSFQTSGYEQYF. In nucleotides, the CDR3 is TGTGCCAGCAGCTTCCAGACTAGCGGTTACGAGCAGTACTTC.

CDR3 DNA: TGTGCCAGCAGCGGGGGGGCCCCGCATACGCAGTATTTT. Translating gives CASSGGAPHTQYF. The chain employs TRBV9 and TRBJ2-3; D is possibly TRBD1 or TRBD2 (6 bases each). CDR3 length equals 13 residues. CDR1 is SGDLS, CDR2 YYNGEE, per germline. V was clipped by 3 bases and J by 7 bases, with 12 bases between them.

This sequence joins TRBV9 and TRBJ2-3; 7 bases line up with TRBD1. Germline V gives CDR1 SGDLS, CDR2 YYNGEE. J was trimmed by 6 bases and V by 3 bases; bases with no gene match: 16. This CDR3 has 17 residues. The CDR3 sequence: CASSGKVVRGRRDTQYF. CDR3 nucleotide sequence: TGTGCCAGCAGCGGGAAGGTCGTTAGGGGGCGCCGGGATACGCAGTATTTT.

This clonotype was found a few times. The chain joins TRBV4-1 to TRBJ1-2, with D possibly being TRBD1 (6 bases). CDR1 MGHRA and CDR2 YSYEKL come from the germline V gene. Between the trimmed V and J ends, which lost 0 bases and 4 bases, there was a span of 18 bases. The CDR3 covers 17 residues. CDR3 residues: CASSQERITGLTYGYTF. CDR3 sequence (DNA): TGCGCCAGCAGCCAAGAGAGAATAACAGGGTTAACCTATGGCTACACCTTC.

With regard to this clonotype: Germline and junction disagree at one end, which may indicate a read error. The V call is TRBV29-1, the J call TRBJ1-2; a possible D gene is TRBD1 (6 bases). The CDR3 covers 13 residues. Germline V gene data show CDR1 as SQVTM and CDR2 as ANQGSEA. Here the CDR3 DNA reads TGCAGCGTTTCGGGACAAGGAAACTATGGCCACACCTTC. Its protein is CSVSGQGNYGHTF.

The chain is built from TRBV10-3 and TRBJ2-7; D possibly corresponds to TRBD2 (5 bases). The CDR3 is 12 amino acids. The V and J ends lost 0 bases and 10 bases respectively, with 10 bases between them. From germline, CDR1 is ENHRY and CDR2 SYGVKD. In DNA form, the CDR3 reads TGTGCCATCAGTGAGTCTGGAGAGGGCCAGTACTTC. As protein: CAISESGEGQYF.

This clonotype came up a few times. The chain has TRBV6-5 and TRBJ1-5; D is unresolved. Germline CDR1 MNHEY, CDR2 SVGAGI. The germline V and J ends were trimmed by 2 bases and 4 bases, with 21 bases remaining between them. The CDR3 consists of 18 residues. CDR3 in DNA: TGTGCCAGCAGTTACAAGACAACTCCTCGGAGTAGGAATCAGCCCCAGCATTTT. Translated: CASSYKTTPRSRNQPQHF.

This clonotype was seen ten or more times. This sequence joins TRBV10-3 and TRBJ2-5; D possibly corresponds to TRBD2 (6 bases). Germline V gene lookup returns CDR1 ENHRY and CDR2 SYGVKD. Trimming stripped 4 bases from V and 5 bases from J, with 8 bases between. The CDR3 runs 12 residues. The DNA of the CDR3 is TGTGCCATCAGTGCGGAGGGGGAGACCCAGTACTTC. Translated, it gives CAISAEGETQYF.

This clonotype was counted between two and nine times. The CDR3 DNA reads TGTGCCAGCAGTTTCCTAGACACAACCCAGTACTTC. This encodes CASSFLDTTQYF. J is TRBJ2-5 and V is TRBV12-3 or TRBV12-4; unclear D gene. Trimming removed 3 bases at V and 8 bases at J, with 10 bases between. This CDR3 comprises 12 residues.

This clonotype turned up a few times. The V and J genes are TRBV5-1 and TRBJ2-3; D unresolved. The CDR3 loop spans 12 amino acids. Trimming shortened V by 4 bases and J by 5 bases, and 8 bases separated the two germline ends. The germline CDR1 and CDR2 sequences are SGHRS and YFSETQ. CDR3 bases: TGCGCCAGCAGCATTGTGGGAGATACGCAGTATTTT. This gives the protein CASSIVGDTQYF.

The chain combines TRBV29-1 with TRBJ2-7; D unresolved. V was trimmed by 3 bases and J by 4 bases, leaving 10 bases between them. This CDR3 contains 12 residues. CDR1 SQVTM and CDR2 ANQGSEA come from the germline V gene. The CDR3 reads CSVDTGSYEQYF. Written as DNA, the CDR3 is TGCAGCGTTGATACCGGATCTTACGAGCAGTACTTC.

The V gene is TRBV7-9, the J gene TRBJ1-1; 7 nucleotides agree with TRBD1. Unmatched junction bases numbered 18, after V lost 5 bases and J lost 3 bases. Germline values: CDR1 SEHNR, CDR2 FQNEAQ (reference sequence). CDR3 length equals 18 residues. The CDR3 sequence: CASSLGTGELVADTEAFF. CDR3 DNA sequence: TGTGCCAGCAGCCTAGGCACAGGGGAGTTGGTTGCGGACACTGAAGCTTTCTTT.

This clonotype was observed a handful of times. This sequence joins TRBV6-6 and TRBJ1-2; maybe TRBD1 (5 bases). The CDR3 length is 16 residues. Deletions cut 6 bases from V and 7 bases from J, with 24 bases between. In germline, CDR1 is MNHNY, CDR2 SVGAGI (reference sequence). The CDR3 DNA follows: TGTGCCAGCAGCCACCCCCGGCAGGGAATACCGGGTGGCTACACCTTC. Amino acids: CASSHPRQGIPGGYTF.

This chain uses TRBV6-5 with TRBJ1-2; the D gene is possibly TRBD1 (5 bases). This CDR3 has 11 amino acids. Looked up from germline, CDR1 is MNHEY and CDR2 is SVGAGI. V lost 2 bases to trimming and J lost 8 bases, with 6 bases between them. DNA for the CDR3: TGTGCCAGCAGTTACCGGGGGGGCTACACCTTC. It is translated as CASSYRGGYTF.